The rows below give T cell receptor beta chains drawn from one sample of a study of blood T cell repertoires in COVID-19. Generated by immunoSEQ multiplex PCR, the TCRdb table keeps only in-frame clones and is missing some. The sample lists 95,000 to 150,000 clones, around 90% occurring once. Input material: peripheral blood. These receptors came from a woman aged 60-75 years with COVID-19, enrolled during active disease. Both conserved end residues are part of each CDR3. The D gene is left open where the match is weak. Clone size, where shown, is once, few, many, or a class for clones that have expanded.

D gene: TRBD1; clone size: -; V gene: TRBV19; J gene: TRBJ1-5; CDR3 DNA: TGTGCCAGTAGTAGCTGGACAGGGGGCCTCTCCAATCAGCCCCAGCATTTT; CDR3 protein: CASSSWTGGLSNQPQHF
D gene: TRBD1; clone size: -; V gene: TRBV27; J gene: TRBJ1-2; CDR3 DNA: TGTGCCAGCAGTTTAGGGACAGGGTATGGCTACACCTTC; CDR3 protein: CASSLGTGYGYTF
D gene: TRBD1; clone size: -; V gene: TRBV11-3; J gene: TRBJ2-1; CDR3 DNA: TGTGCCAGCAGCTACCGACAGGGGTCCGACTACAATGAGCAGTTCTTC; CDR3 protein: CASSYRQGSDYNEQFF
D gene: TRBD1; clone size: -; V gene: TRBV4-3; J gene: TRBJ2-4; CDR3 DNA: TGCGCCAGCAGCCAAGAGACAGGGACCAAAAACATTCAGTACTTC; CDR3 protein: CASSQETGTKNIQYF
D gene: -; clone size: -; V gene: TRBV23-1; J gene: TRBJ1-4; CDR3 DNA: TGCGCCAGCAGTCAATCGGGTCTGAGGCCCGGGGGGCGTGAAAAACTGTTTTTT; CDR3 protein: CASSQSGLRPGGREKLFF
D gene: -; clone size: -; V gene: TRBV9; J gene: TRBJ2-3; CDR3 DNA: TGTGCCAGCAGCGTAGGCAGGGGTAGCACAGATACGCAGTATTTT; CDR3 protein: CASSVGRGSTDTQYF
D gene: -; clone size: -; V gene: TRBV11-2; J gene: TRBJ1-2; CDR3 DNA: TGTGCCAGCAGCTCCGGAGTATTCTATGGCTACACCTTC; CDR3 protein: CASSSGVFYGYTF
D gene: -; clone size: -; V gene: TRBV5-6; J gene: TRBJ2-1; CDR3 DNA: TGTGCCAGCAGCTTAACGAGGACAAGCTACAATGAGCAGTTCTTC; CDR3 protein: CASSLTRTSYNEQFF
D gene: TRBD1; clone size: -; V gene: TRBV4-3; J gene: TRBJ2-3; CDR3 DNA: TGCGCCAGCAGCCAAGGAGGACAGGGAGATGGTACAGATACGCAGTATTTT; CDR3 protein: CASSQGGQGDGTDTQYF
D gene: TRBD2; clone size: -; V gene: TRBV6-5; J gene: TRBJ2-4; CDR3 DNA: TGTGCCAGCAGCCGCTCGTTGACTAGCCCCAACATTCAGTACTTC; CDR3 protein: CASSRSLTSPNIQYF
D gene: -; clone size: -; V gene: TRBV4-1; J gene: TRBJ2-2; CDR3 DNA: TGCGCCAGCAGCCAAGAACACAGGTTCACGAACACCGGGGAGCTGTTTTTT; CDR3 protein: CASSQEHRFTNTGELFF
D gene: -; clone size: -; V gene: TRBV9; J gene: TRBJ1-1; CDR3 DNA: TGTGCCAGCAGCGTGGGGAGGAGGAACACTGAAGCTTTCTTT; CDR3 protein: CASSVGRRNTEAFF
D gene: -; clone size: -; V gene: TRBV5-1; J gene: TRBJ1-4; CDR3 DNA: TGCGCCAGCAGCGATGGGAGCACGGCTAATGAAAAACTGTTTTTT; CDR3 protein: CASSDGSTANEKLFF
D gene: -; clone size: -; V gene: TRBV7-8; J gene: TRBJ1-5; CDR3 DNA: TGTGCCAGCAGCTTAAACCGGGTTAGCAATCAGCCCCAGCATTTT; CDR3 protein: CASSLNRVSNQPQHF
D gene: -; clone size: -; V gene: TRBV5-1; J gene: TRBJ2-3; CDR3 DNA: TGCGCCAGCAGCTGGACTTCCCAGACAGATACGCAGTATTTT; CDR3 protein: CASSWTSQTDTQYF
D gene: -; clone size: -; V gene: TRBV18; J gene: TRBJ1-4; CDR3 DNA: TGTGCCAGCTCACCCTCGACAGGTTATAATGAAAAACTGTTTTTT; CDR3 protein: CASSPSTGYNEKLFF
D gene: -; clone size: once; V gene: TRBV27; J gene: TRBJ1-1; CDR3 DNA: TGTGCCAGCAGTTTATGGGGGCCGAACACAGCTGAAGCTTTCTTT; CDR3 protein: CASSLWGPNTAEAFF
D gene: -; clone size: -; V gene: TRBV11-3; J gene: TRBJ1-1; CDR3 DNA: TGTGCCAGCAGCCTCCGGGAGCGGACTGAAGCTTTCTTT; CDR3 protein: CASSLRERTEAFF
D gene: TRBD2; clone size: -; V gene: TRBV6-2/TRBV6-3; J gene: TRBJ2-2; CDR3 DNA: TGTGCCAGCAGCCGGGGGCTAGCGGGGGGCTCCACCGGGGAGCTGTTTTTT; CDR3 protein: CASSRGLAGGSTGELFF
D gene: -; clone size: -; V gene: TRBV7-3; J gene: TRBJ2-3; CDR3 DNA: TGTGCCAGCAGCCCCGGGACATCCTACAACCCAGATACGCAGTATTTT; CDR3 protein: CASSPGTSYNPDTQYF
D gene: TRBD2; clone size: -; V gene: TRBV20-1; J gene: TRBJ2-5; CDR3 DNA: TGCAGTGCAAGTGAAGGGACTAGCGGGGGGAAGACCCAGTACTTC; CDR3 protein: CSASEGTSGGKTQYF
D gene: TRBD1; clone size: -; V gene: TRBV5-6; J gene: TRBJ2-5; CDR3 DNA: TGTGCCAGCAGCTTGAGACAGGGGGTCGAGACCCAGTACTTC; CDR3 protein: CASSLRQGVETQYF
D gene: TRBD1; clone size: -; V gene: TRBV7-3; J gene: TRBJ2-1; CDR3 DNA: TGTGCCAGCAGCCAACAGGGGGGCCGGTACAATGAGCAGTTCTTC; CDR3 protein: CASSQQGGRYNEQFF
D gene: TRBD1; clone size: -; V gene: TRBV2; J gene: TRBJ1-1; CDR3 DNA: TGTGCCAGCAACGACGGGGACAGGGGGAACACTGAAGCTTTCTTT; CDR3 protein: CASNDGDRGNTEAFF
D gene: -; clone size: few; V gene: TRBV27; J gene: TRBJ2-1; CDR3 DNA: TGTGCCAGCAGTTTATCGAGATTCCCTAGCTACAATGAGCAGTTCTTC; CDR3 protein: CASSLSRFPSYNEQFF
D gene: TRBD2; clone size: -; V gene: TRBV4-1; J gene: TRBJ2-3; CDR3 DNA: TGCGCCACCTCTGGGGGTACTAGCGGGGGGGCATTGACAGATACGCAGTATTTT; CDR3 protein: CATSGGTSGGALTDTQYF
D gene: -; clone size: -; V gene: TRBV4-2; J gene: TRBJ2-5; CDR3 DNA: TGTGCCAGCAGCCAAGAAGTTTCAGGAGCGGGAGAGACCCAGTACTTC; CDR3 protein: CASSQEVSGAGETQYF
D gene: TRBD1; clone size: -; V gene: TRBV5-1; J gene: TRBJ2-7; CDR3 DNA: TGCGCCAGCAGCGGGACAGGATCCTACGAGCAGTACTTC; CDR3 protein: CASSGTGSYEQYF
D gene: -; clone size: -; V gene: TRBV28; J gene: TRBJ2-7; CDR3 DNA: TGTGCCAGCAGTGCCCCAGGGGTTGAGCAGTACTTC; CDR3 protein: CASSAPGVEQYF
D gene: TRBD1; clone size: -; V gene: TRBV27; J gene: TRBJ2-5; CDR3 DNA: TGTGCCAGCAGCAGGACAGGGGCCGGGGAGACCCAGTACTTC; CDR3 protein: CASSRTGAGETQYF
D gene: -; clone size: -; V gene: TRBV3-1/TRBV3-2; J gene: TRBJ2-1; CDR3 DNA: TGTGCCAGCAGCCAAGTAGGGGTGAATGAGCAGTTCTTC; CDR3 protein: CASSQVGVNEQFF
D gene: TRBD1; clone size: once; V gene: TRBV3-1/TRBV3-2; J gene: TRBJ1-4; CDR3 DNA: TGTGCCAGCAGCCGAGTAGGACGAGACAGGGGGATTAAACTGTTTTTT; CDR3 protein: CASSRVGRDRGIKLFF
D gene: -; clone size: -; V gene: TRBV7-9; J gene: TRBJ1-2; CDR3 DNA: TGTGCCAGCAGCTTAAGCCGGTTTGACTACACCTTC; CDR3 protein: CASSLSRFDYTF
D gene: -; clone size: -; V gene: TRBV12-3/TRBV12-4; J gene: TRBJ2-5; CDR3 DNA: TGTGCCAGCGGACAAAGAGGGGGGACCCAGTACTTC; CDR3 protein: CASGQRGGTQYF
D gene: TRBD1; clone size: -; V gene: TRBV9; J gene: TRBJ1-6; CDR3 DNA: TGTGCCAGCAGTGACAGGGGGTATAATTCACCCCTCCACTTT; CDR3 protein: CASSDRGYNSPLHF
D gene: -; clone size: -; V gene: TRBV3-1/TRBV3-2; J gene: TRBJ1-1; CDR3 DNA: TGTGCCAGCAGCCCCTCTACAGGGCGAGGAGCTTTCTTT; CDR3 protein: CASSPSTGRGAFF
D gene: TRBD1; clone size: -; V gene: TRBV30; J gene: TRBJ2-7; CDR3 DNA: TGTGCCTGGAGCACACAGGGGGCATCCTACGAGCAGTACTTC; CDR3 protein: CAWSTQGASYEQYF
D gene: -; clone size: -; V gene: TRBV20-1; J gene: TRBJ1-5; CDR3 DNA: TGCAGTGCTAGTCCCCTTAGCAATCAGCCCCAGCATTTT; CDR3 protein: CSASPLSNQPQHF
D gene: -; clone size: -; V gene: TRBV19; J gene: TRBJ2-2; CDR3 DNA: TGTGCCAGTAGTATAGATCGGGGCACCGGGGAGCTGTTTTTT; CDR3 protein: CASSIDRGTGELFF
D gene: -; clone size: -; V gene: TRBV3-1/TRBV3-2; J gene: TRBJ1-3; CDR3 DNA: TGTGCCAGCAGCCAAGATAAGTCGGGTCGGGGAAACACCATATATTTT; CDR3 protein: CASSQDKSGRGNTIYF
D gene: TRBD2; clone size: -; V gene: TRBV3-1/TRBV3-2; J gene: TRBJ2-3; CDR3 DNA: TGTGCCAGCAGCCAGGGACTAGCGGGAGCAGATACGCAGTATTTT; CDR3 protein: CASSQGLAGADTQYF
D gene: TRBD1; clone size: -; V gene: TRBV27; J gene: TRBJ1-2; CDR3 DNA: TGTGCCAGCAGTTCATCGACAGGGGATAACTATGGCTACACCTTC; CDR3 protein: CASSSSTGDNYGYTF
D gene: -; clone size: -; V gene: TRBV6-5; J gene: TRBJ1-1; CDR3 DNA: TGTGCCAGCAGACACCGGGACTCCGGCATTGAAGCTTTCTTT; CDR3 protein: CASRHRDSGIEAFF
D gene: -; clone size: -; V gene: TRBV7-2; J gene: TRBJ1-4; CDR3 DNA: TGTGCCAGCAGCTTAGGTGGGCCGAATGAAAAACTGTTTTTT; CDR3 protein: CASSLGGPNEKLFF
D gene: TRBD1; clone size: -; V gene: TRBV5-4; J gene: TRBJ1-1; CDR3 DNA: TGTGCCAGCAGCTCGCGACAGGGGAATACTGAAGCTTTCTTT; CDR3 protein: CASSSRQGNTEAFF
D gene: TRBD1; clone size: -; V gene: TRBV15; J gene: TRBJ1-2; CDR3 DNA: TGTGCCACCAGCAGGGGGGACAGGGGGCATAACTATGGCTACACCTTC; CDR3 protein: CATSRGDRGHNYGYTF